The sequence of this TCR beta chain was determined in a study of T cell repertoires in cytomegalovirus infection. The wider study: Recently identified HLA-C-restricted CMV epitopes were among the peptides used. Public TCR beta signature analysis indicated the presence of both CMV infection and matching HLA type.

Overall study findings and caveats: The study found HLA-C-restricted CMV-specific TCR beta clonotypes dominating the ex vivo response.

To note about this clonotype: Its antigen remains unidentified.

TCRdb independently ran MiXCR on the reads; one entry per CDR3 protein. Of 700,000 to 850,000 distinct CDR3 sequences in the sample, about 30% are singletons; the top ten hold 12%. V lost 10 bases and J lost 2, with 17 bases in between. This CDR3 has 14 amino acids. Germline V gene data show CDR1 as MNHEY and CDR2 as SMNVEV (reference sequence). This TCR derives from a human donor in good health (CMV status not recorded). Some clones in this sample may be carry-over from other donors' samples. The sequences come from cultured CD8+ T cells from PBMCs, collected from culture after CMV antigen stimulation. V is TRBV27 and J is TRBJ1-1; no clear D gene. The CDR3 spells CATVAGAQNTEAFF. CDR3 DNA sequence: TGTGCCACCGTGGCCGGAGCCCAAAACACTGAAGCTTTCTTT.